These 24 T cell receptor beta chains were sequenced from one sample in a study of T-cell memory formation after mild COVID-19. TCRdb processed the 5' RACE reads anew with MiXCR; each CDR3 protein has one entry. The table records hundreds of thousands of distinct CDR3 sequences, about 23% of them present only once. The sequenced material came from PBMCs or a T cell subset sorted from them (not recorded which). The receptors come from an adult woman who had mild COVID-19 (a few samples of this study predate the infection). Cell type and time point are not known.

This sequence joins TRBV9 and TRBJ2-5, with TRBD2 matching over 12 bases. V dropped 3 bases and J dropped 5; count of bases not matched to a gene: 8. Germline assignment: CDR1 SGDLS and CDR2 YYNGEE. The CDR3 spans 16 residues. This CDR3 is CASSGRLAGGPETQYF. The CDR3 coding sequence is TGTGCCAGCAGCGGTCGTCTAGCGGGAGGGCCGGAGACCCAGTACTTC.

V is TRBV20-1 and J is TRBJ1-1, with 10 bases that match TRBD1. Germline V CDR1 and CDR2: DFQATT, SNEGSKA (reference sequence). The trim removed 3 bases at V and 4 bases at J, leaving 2 bases unmatched. There are 13 residues in the CDR3. The CDR3 here is CSARTGGPTEAFF. The CDR3 DNA reads as TGCAGTGCTAGGACAGGGGGCCCCACTGAAGCTTTCTTT.

The rearrangement uses TRBV7-9 and TRBJ2-3; D is perhaps TRBD2 (5 bases). Germline CDR1 reads SEHNR; CDR2 reads FQNEAQ (reference sequence). V gave up 6 bases and J gave up 6 bases, with 22 bases separating them. This CDR3 has 16 residues. The CDR3 DNA is TGTGCCAGCAGATTGAGGGCCGTCACCCATCTGGATACGCAGTATTTT. Its protein product is CASRLRAVTHLDTQYF.

The V and J genes are TRBV5-1 and TRBJ2-7, with TRBD2 matching 10 bases. The V segment lost 4 bases and the J segment 3 bases; nucleotides outside the gene matches: 4. The CDR3 spans 14 residues. The germline V gene encodes CDR1 SGHRS and CDR2 YFSETQ. The CDR3: CASSRRTSGYEQYF. As DNA, the CDR3 is TGCGCCAGCAGCCGCCGGACTAGCGGCTACGAGCAGTACTTC.

The genes are TRBV15 and TRBJ2-7; D may be TRBD2 (7 bases). The CDR3 covers 15 residues. Germline V lookup: CDR1 LNHNV, CDR2 YYDKDF (reference sequence). The V and J ends lost 3 bases and 3 bases respectively, with 15 bases between them. CDR3 sequence (DNA): TGTGCCACCAGCAGGAGGGGGGGAGACGGCTACGAGCAGTACTTC. Residues: CATSRRGGDGYEQYF. Variable domain in full (rest from reference TRBV15 and TRBJ2-7): DAMVIQNPRYQVTQFGKPVTLSCSQTLNHNVMYWYQQKSSQAPKLLFHYYDKDFNNEADTPDNFQSRRPNTSFCFLDIRSPGLGDTAMYLCATSRRGGDGYEQYFGPGTRLTVT.

The chain recombines TRBV12-3 or TRBV12-4 with TRBJ1-2, with D hard to call. Trimming left V 3 bases short and J 4 bases short, with 3 bases between. The CDR3 is 11 residues long. The CDR3 DNA is TGTGCCAGCAGTTTGAGCTATGGCTACACCTTC. Translation: CASSLSYGYTF.

This clonotype has a count of ten or more. The J gene is TRBJ2-7, the V gene TRBV5-1, with a possible D match to TRBD2 (6 bases). Germline-derived CDR1 and CDR2 are SGHRS and YFSETQ. Trimming took 6 bases from V and 4 from J, leaving 14 bases between them. The CDR3 covers 13 residues. The CDR3 reads CASNPGGFYEQYF. As DNA, the CDR3 is TGCGCCAGCAACCCCGGGGGATTTTACGAGCAGTACTTC.

In its sample, this clonotype was seen a few times. The chain joins TRBV9 to TRBJ2-7; D gene unclear. The CDR3 covers 15 residues. Trimming pared 0 bases from V and 0 bases from J, leaving 10 bases between. CDR1 and CDR2 (germline): SGDLS, YYNGEE. The CDR3 nucleotides are TGTGCCAGCAGCGTAGACGGCGCAAGCTCCTACGAGCAGTACTTC. Amino acids: CASSVDGASSYEQYF.

This clonotype turned up a few times. The chain carries TRBV15 and TRBJ1-5; D uncertain. Germline loops: CDR1 LNHNV, CDR2 YYDKDF (reference sequence). V was pared by 1 base and J by 0 bases, with 13 bases between. The CDR3 covers 17 residues. The chain's CDR3 is CATSRAYSRYSNQPQHF. CDR3 coding DNA: TGTGCCACCAGCAGAGCTTACAGTAGGTATAGCAATCAGCCCCAGCATTTT. Full variable domain (remainder filled in from reference TRBV15 and TRBJ1-5): DAMVIQNPRYQVTQFGKPVTLSCSQTLNHNVMYWYQQKSSQAPKLLFHYYDKDFNNEADTPDNFQSRRPNTSFCFLDIRSPGLGDTAMYLCATSRAYSRYSNQPQHFGDGTRLSIL.

The table lists this clonotype with a few counts. This chain connects TRBV12-3 or TRBV12-4 to TRBJ1-6; 8 bases fit TRBD1. The V gene end was trimmed by 3 bases and the J gene end by 9 bases; junction bases not matched to a gene: 4. The CDR3 has 14 amino acids. The CDR3 coding sequence is TGTGCCAGCAGTTTGGACAGGGCCTCTTCACCCCTCCACTTT. Its translation is CASSLDRASSPLHF.

The gene calls are TRBV3-1 and TRBJ2-1; 7 nucleotides agree with TRBD2. Germline CDR1 LGHDT, CDR2 YNNKEL (reference sequence). V lost 1 base, J lost 2 bases, and 5 bases stayed unmatched. The CDR3 is made up of 16 amino acids. CDR3 in amino acids: CASSQVSAGAYNEQFF. The CDR3 bases are TGTGCCAGCAGCCAAGTCTCGGCGGGGGCCTACAATGAGCAGTTCTTC.

The chain uses TRBV7-9 and TRBJ2-3, with 9 bases matching TRBD2. The germline CDR1 and CDR2 sequences are SEHNR and FQNEAQ (reference sequence). The CDR3 has 19 residues. With V trimmed by 3 bases and J by 4 bases, 17 bases remained unmatched. The CDR3 DNA reads as TGTGCCAGCAGCTTGGGGCTGAGCGGGGGGTCCTCCTCGGCAGATACGCAGTATTTT. Protein product: CASSLGLSGGSSSADTQYF.

This clonotype has just a few counts. The V call is TRBV11-2, the J call TRBJ2-2; 9 bases match TRBD2. Germline values: CDR1 SGHAT, CDR2 FQNNGV. This CDR3 is built from 17 residues. With 1 base clipped from V and 1 base from J, the junction kept 4 bases outside the gene matches. CDR3 nucleotide sequence: TGTGCCAGCAGCTTAGCGGCGACTAGCGGGAACACCGGGGAGCTGTTTTTT. It encodes CASSLAATSGNTGELFF.

This clonotype was seen a few times. This chain links TRBV7-9 with TRBJ2-7; 8 bases map to TRBD2. The CDR3 consists of 14 residues. Germline CDR1 and CDR2: SEHNR and FQNEAQ (reference sequence). V was clipped by 8 bases and J by 7 bases; unmatched bases: 13. For the CDR3, the DNA is TGTGCCAGCCGAAGAGCGGGAGAGTCGAAGGAGCAGTACTTC. Its translation: CASRRAGESKEQYF.

The V gene is TRBV2, the J gene TRBJ1-1, with a tentative D call TRBD1 (5 bases). The germline gives CDR1 SNHLY, CDR2 FYNNEI. The CDR3 sequence is 13 residues long. Trimming cost V 8 bases and J 4 bases, with 14 bases left between them. The DNA of the CDR3 is TGTGCCAGCGAAGGTAGGGGAGGCACTGAAGCTTTCTTT. Its protein is CASEGRGGTEAFF.

The J gene is TRBJ2-1, the V gene TRBV7-2; tentatively, D is TRBD1 or TRBD2 (6 bases each). The germline V and J ends were trimmed by 7 bases and 0 bases, with 13 bases remaining between them. CDR1 and CDR2 from the germline V gene are SGHTA and FQGNSA. The CDR3 covers 15 residues. The CDR3 nucleotides read TGTGCCAGCATCTCCCGGGGGCTCTCCTACAATGAGCAGTTCTTC. It yields the protein CASISRGLSYNEQFF.

This clonotype was seen a single time. At one end, the junction sequence differs from germline, possibly due to a read error. This chain connects TRBV6-5 to TRBJ2-6; 8 bases fit TRBD1. This CDR3 is 11 amino acids long. Germline lookup yields CDR1 MNHEY and CDR2 SVGAGI. CDR3 nucleotide sequence: TGTGCCAGCGGAACCTGGACAGGGCAAAACTTC. Protein: CASGTWTGQNF.

This clonotype was counted a few times. The V and J genes are TRBV7-2 and TRBJ2-6; 9 nucleotides agree with TRBD1. This CDR3 is built from 17 residues. Trimming removed 3 bases from V and 4 bases from J; junction bases left unmatched: 7. Germline assignment: CDR1 SGHTA and CDR2 FQGNSA. DNA of the CDR3: TGTGCCAGCAGCTTCGGGACAGGGTGGTTGGGGGCCAACGTCCTGACTTTC. It codes for CASSFGTGWLGANVLTF.

This clonotype was counted a few times. The V gene is TRBV3-1, the J gene TRBJ2-7; D remains ambiguous. Germline V gives CDR1 LGHDT, CDR2 YNNKEL (reference sequence). V lost 1 base, J lost 3 bases, and 7 bases lay in between. The CDR3 length is 13 residues. The CDR3 DNA sequence: TGTGCCAGCAGCCAAGTCAGCGTCTACGAGCAGTACTTC. The encoded protein is CASSQVSVYEQYF.

This clonotype was seen at least ten times. The chain is built from TRBV12-3 or TRBV12-4 and TRBJ2-5, with D maybe TRBD1 (6 bases). The V end lost 7 bases, the J end lost 13 bases, and 22 bases lay between the germline ends. The CDR3 runs 13 residues. CDR3 coding DNA: TGTGCCAGCACCGTCTCAGGGGCGGCAGGGATGTACTTC. This encodes CASTVSGAAGMYF.

The J gene is TRBJ2-1, the V gene TRBV7-6; 7 nucleotides agree with TRBD1. CDR1 and CDR2 (germline): SGHVS, FNYEAQ. This CDR3 comprises 15 residues. Losses at the gene ends were 0 bases for V and 5 bases for J; bases not matched to a gene: 4. The chain's CDR3 is CASSLAYRGNNEQFF. The CDR3 nucleotides are TGTGCCAGCAGCTTAGCGTACAGGGGAAACAATGAGCAGTTCTTC.

This clonotype turned up a few times. This chain uses TRBV7-8 with TRBJ2-3, with D unresolved. V lost 1 base to trimming and J lost 4 bases, with 9 bases between them. Germline CDR1 is SGHVS and CDR2 is FQNEAQ. The CDR3 contains 14 residues. The CDR3 DNA reads as TGTGCCAGCAGCTTAGACGGCCCCCCAGATACGCAGTATTTT. It translates to CASSLDGPPDTQYF. Full variable domain (outside the CDR3, taken from reference TRBV7-8 and TRBJ2-3): GAGVSQSPRYKVAKRGQDVALRCDPISGHVSLFWYQQALGQGPEFLTYFQNEAQLDKSGLPSDRFFAERPEGSVSTLKIQRTQQEDSAVYLCASSLDGPPDTQYFGPGTRLTVL.

This clonotype appeared many times. The V call is TRBV5-1, the J call TRBJ2-5; D possibly uses TRBD1 or TRBD2 (6 bases each). Trimming removed 3 bases from V and 5 bases from J, with 11 bases in between. The CDR3 sequence is 13 residues long. Germline V gene sequence: CDR1 SGHRS, CDR2 YFSETQ. CDR3 DNA sequence: TGCGCCAGCAGCTGGACGGGGGCCGAGACCCAGTACTTC. This codes for CASSWTGAETQYF.

In this sample, this clonotype turned up a few times. This sequence joins TRBV20-1 and TRBJ2-3; the match to TRBD2 covers 8 bases. V dropped 7 bases and J dropped 4; count of bases not matched to a gene: 13. CDR1 is DFQATT and CDR2 is SNEGSKA in the germline V gene (reference sequence). The CDR3 has 15 amino acids. CDR3: CSGYIGTSGSDTQYF. The CDR3 DNA reads as TGCAGTGGGTATATCGGGACTAGTGGTTCAGATACGCAGTATTTT.